Below, 6 T cell receptor beta chains from the same sample are listed, as sequenced in a study of vaccination and CD4 T cells after COVID-19. Sequencing of the DNA from cultured CD4+ T cells was carried out with the Oncomine TCR Beta short-read assay. TCRdb used MiXCR to reprocess the PCR reads, holding one entry per CDR3 protein. Of roughly 10,000 distinct CDR3 sequences in the sample, approximately 64% are singletons; the top ten hold 27%. Treatment given: roughly ten-day PBMC culture with coronavirus spike peptide pools or control peptides (ViraFEST assay). No antigens are known for them. The sample consisted of CD4+ T cells from blood, cultured in vitro. These receptors all stem from a human donor who had recovered from COVID-19.

The chain carries TRBV20-1 and TRBJ1-3; no clear D. The germline V gene encodes CDR1 DFQATT and CDR2 SNEGSKA (reference sequence). There are 13 residues in the CDR3. Trimming took off 6 bases at V and 4 bases at J, with 13 bases between the two ends. CDR3 region: CSARRAEGNTIYF. CDR3 nucleotides: TGCAGTGCCAGACGGGCGGAGGGAAACACCATATATTTT.

The chain employs TRBV20-1 and TRBJ1-5; tentative D call: TRBD1 (5 bases). This CDR3 is 12 amino acids long. V lost 3 bases, J lost 7 bases, and 10 bases lay in between. The germline CDR1 and CDR2 sequences are DFQATT and SNEGSKA (reference sequence). CDR3 in amino acids: CSASGGMQPQHF. CDR3 sequence (DNA): TGCAGTGCTAGCGGGGGGATGCAGCCCCAGCATTTT.

J is TRBJ1-1 and V is TRBV7-2; D unresolved. The CDR3 spans 14 residues. The V end lost 4 bases, the J end lost 4 bases, and 13 bases lay between the germline ends. In germline, CDR1 is SGHTA, CDR2 FQGNSA. CDR3 residues: CASSSLYSVTEAFF. CDR3 in DNA: TGTGCCAGCAGCTCCCTTTACTCGGTCACTGAAGCTTTCTTT.

This clonotype qualifies as medium-sized. The genes are TRBV11-3 and TRBJ2-2; 7 bases are a match to TRBD2. With 1 base clipped from V and 6 bases from J, the junction kept 8 bases outside the gene matches. The CDR3 consists of 16 residues. Germline V gene lookup returns CDR1 SGHNT and CDR2 YENEEA. DNA of the CDR3: TGTGCCAGCAGCTTAGGCCAACGGGGGGAAGCCGGGGAGCTGTTTTTT. Protein sequence: CASSLGQRGEAGELFF.

This clonotype was detected only a few times. The chain uses TRBV5-6 and TRBJ1-4; D is ambiguous. V was pared by 2 bases and J by 8 bases, with 16 bases between. CDR3 length: 15 amino acids. Germline V gives CDR1 SGHDT, CDR2 YYEEEE. The CDR3 protein is CASSFSAYRSEKLFF. The CDR3 DNA follows: TGTGCCAGCAGCTTCTCAGCTTACCGGAGCGAAAAACTGTTTTTT.

By sample share, this clonotype is medium-sized. The chain recombines TRBV20-1 with TRBJ1-2; D remains unclear. The germline gives CDR1 DFQATT, CDR2 SNEGSKA (reference sequence). The length of the CDR3 is 18 residues. V lost 4 bases and J lost 2, with 26 bases in between. The CDR3 spells CSAITPRGTQAANYGYTF. The CDR3 coding sequence is TGCAGTGCTATTACCCCTCGGGGTACTCAGGCGGCGAACTATGGCTACACCTTC.